These 8 T cell receptor beta chains were sequenced from one sample in a study of blood T cell repertoires in COVID-19. Only in-frame clones appear in the TCRdb table, and some are missing; sequencing was by immunoSEQ multiplex PCR. The sample has a few hundred thousand clones; around 84% are singletons. Sequencing was done on a sample of peripheral blood. Receptors were obtained from a woman younger than 35 with acute or convalescent COVID-19.

This clone has only one observation. V usage is TRBV3-1 (or the pseudogene TRBV3-2) and J usage is TRBJ1-1; 7 positions agree with TRBD1. From germline, CDR1 is LGHDT and CDR2 YNNKEL (reference sequence). V was pared by 1 base and J by 10 bases, with 6 bases of the junction left unmatched. CDR3 size: 13 residues. The CDR3 loop reads CASSQGQGTVAFF. The CDR3, as DNA: TGTGCCAGCAGCCAAGGACAGGGCACCGTAGCTTTCTTT.

This chain links TRBV2 with TRBJ2-5; 9 bases fit TRBD1. Germline V lookup: CDR1 SNHLY, CDR2 FYNNEI. J lost 5 bases, V lost 4 bases, and 2 bases had no gene match. CDR3 size: 13 residues. The DNA for the CDR3 is TGTGCCAGCAGTGGAACAGGGGGCGAGACCCAGTACTTC. Translating it yields CASSGTGGETQYF.

This sequence joins TRBV4-3 and TRBJ2-1; 11 bases are shared with TRBD1. Germline values: CDR1 LGHNA, CDR2 YSLEER. The CDR3 consists of 15 residues. V trimming: 1 base; J trimming: 8 bases; junction bases outside the gene matches: 4. CDR3 DNA: TGCGCCAGCAGCCAAGGGACAGGGGGCACGGATGAGCAGTTCTTC. Its translation is CASSQGTGGTDEQFF.

A note on this clone: Other DNA sequences of this sample code for an identical CDR3. The V and J genes are TRBV7-2 and TRBJ1-2, with unresolved D. The ends were cut back, 1 base at V and 8 bases at J, with 8 bases in the middle. This CDR3 contains 12 residues. CDR1 is SGHTA, CDR2 FQGNSA, per germline. The CDR3 reads CASSLGPGGYTF. The CDR3 DNA reads TGTGCCAGCAGCTTAGGACCGGGAGGCTACACCTTC.

This clone was observed once. This CDR3 reads CASSSGGALGGYTF. Written as DNA, the CDR3 is TGTGCCAGCAGTTCGGGGGGGGCCTTAGGTGGCTACACCTTC. The rearrangement joins TRBV28 to TRBJ1-2; D might be TRBD1 (6 bases). In germline, CDR1 is MDHEN, CDR2 SYDVKM. The CDR3 covers 14 residues. Between the trimmed V and J ends, which lost 4 bases and 7 bases, there was a span of 16 bases.

This clone was detected only once. The chain couples TRBV6-5 to TRBJ2-3; D is ambiguous. V was shortened by 0 bases and J by 6 bases, with 13 bases between the two germline ends. This CDR3 region has 15 residues. Germline lookup yields CDR1 MNHEY and CDR2 SVGAGI. As DNA, the CDR3 is TGTGCCAGCAGTTACTCGACTTATGGTAGCGATACGCAGTATTTT. It encodes CASSYSTYGSDTQYF.

The chain carries TRBV6-2 or TRBV6-3 and TRBJ1-1; unclear D gene. This CDR3 has 12 residues. The V gene lost 2 bases and the J gene lost 1 base, with 2 bases spanning the gap. The germline CDR1 and CDR2 sequences are MNHEY and SVGEGT. The CDR3, as DNA: TGTGCCAGCAGTTACCAGAACACTGAAGCTTTCTTT. Amino acids: CASSYQNTEAFF.

The chain combines TRBV7-9 with TRBJ2-7; no clear D. The CDR3 sequence is 12 residues long. Deletions cut 1 base from V and 2 bases from J, with 3 bases between. Germline CDR1 reads SEHNR; CDR2 reads FQNEAQ (reference sequence). The DNA of the CDR3 is TGTGCCAGCAGCTTAGGAGCCTACGAGCAGTACTTC. Protein: CASSLGAYEQYF.